This record concerns one TCR beta chain sequence. The antigen remains unidentified. The CDR3 totals 14 residues. Germline V gene data show CDR1 as SGHNT and CDR2 as YENEEA. The V and J ends lost 4 bases and 6 bases respectively, with 12 bases between them. The data originate from a study of identical twins. Template switching introduced a universal primer site, and the cDNA bore unique molecular identifiers. TCRdb re-derived calls from the 5' RACE reads in MiXCR, one entry per CDR3 protein. In the table there are around 1.7 million distinct CDR3 sequences, 32% of which are singletons. Study findings and constraints: These conclusions were based on statistical analysis (cross-sectional, not following the same donors).

The TCR sequence derives from a newborn girl in good health. Specimen: cord blood. The V and J genes are TRBV11-3 and TRBJ2-2, with D perhaps matching TRBD1 (6 bases). The DNA for the CDR3 is TGTGCCAGCAGCTCATCCTGGGGGCCCGGGGAGCTGTTTTTT. Translated, it gives CASSSSWGPGELFF.